The text below deals with one T cell receptor beta chain. This clone was seen only a few times. Its antigen has not been determined. The sample holds no much larger clone one base away, and base qualities are not on file. TCR CDR3 regions were amplified from genomic DNA by multiplex PCR using the deep immunoSEQ assay. Genomic DNA extracted from each cell subset was distributed evenly over all wells of several immunoSEQ 96-well plates, and each plate served as one replicate. For sorted subsets, 150 to 250 ng genomic DNA, equal to 25,000 to 35,000 T cell genomes, was loaded into each replicate PCR. Purified libraries were measured with a Qubit 3.0 fluorometer, size-checked on a Bioanalyzer 2100, and measured again with the KAPA Library Quantification kit. Every immunoSEQ 96-well plate was sequenced on a dedicated single-read 150-cycle Illumina NextSeq 550 flow cell. The study's processing was this. The immunoSEQ output contained only junctional sequences without quality scores, so filtering could not match that applied to full-length reads. Sequences were annotated with PyIR, a Python wrapper for IgBLAST v1.9, and V/J genes and CDR3 were assigned using IMGT germline references. Any read was removed if the V/J assignment was weak (E-value above 1e-6), the CDR3 was missing, or the read contained stop codons, out-of-frame junctions, or ambiguous translated residues. V3J clonotypes were defined by identical inferred V gene, J gene, and CDR3 amino acid sequence. The percentage overlap between two repertoires was calculated by dividing the number of shared unique clonotypes by the size of the smaller repertoire. Repertoire richness was assessed with RTK rarefaction, the Chao1 estimator, and Recon v2.1 estimates of unobserved clonotypes. For all TCRbeta clonotypes obtained by the gDNA method from a handful of donors, generation probabilities were computed with OLGA. As stored in TCRdb, this immuneACCESS dataset retains in-frame rearrangements with V and J assigned. A fraction of the clones does not appear; measured against another copy, unresolved V genes explain less than half of the discrepancy, and the remainder lacks a known reason. V, J and clone size derive from that table, while D and trimming were established from the DNA sequence. This sample lists more than 2 million clones; roughly 94% were detected once. The leading ten clones occupy around 1.1% of the sample.

These data are taken from a study of shared clonotypes between healthy human individuals (dated by TCRdb to about 2020). The study in broad terms: The cohort comprised two women and a few men aged 18 to 49 years. Per donor, leukapheresis produced somewhere between about 0.8 and 9 billion PBMCs. To increase sequencing depth and limit assay-specific biases, TCR repertoire library preparation and sequencing were carried out by different laboratories using diverse techniques. For each donor, CD4 naive and CD4 memory were each given three plates, CD8 naive was given two plates, and CD8 memory was given one plate. To estimate repertoire size and how much clonotype sharing occurs between individuals, the study deeply sequenced the blood TCR repertoires of about five healthy adults. General study outcomes and caveats: Incomplete sequencing was indicated by rarefaction of sorted-subset datasets, despite the large sequencing depth. Only blood was sampled, and tissue TCR repertoires likely differ from those in blood. When several donors were compared, the shared fraction of clonotypes was about 5% for naive CD4, around 4% for naive CD8, roughly 2.5% for memory CD4, and roughly 0.43% for memory CD8. Pairwise subsampling indicated that sequencing depth was expected to affect the degree of clonotype sharing among donors. Larger estimated clonotype richness was generally found for naive subsets than for memory subsets. Because the study included only a small number of donors, the genetic and exposure-history diversity represented was limited. Higher generation probabilities were observed for clonotypes shared by all four sorted-subset donors than for non-shared clonotypes.

From the cysteine through the phenylalanine, the CDR3 covers 15 amino acids. Of all the DNA, just the CDR3 is kept, 45 bases in frame from base 1. The germline V gene specifies SGHDT as CDR1 and YYEEEE as CDR2. V gives up 0 bases and J gives up 5 bases, and the segment between their germline ends measures 15 bases. For the CD8 naive samples, CD45RO-negative cells were positively selected for CCR7, yielding a CD45RA+CCR7+ population from which TemRA cells were excluded. The donors were healthy, HIV-negative adults with no recently reported acute infections or vaccinations. All donors were Caucasian adults living in Nashville, Tennessee, USA. Blood was obtained by leukapheresis, after which PBMCs were separated by Ficoll-Histopaque density gradient centrifugation and cryopreserved in liquid nitrogen vapor phase. Analytical flow cytometry was used to check the purity and quantity of each magnetically sorted T cell population. From each sorted fraction, genomic DNA was isolated and quantified by UV absorbance on a Nanodrop 2000c.

Sequenced: naive CD8+ T cells sorted from blood. The sample's cell subset or site label, in plain terms: CD45RA+CCR7+. This sequence uses TRBV5-6 and TRBJ2-7, with the D call tentatively TRBD1 or TRBD2, each fitting 5 bases. The receptor's source is a man aged 18-30 years in good health. The DNA sequence is TGTGCCAGCAGCTTGGCTGCAGGGCCGAGGGACGAGCAGTACTTC. Its protein reads: CASSLAAGPRDEQYF.